Reported below is one TCR beta chain. V was clipped by 0 bases and J by 6 bases, with 8 bases between them. The CDR3 spans 14 residues. CDR1 ENHRY and CDR2 SYGVKD come from the germline V gene. This entry belongs to a study of blood T cell repertoires in COVID-19. The data were produced by immunoSEQ multiplex PCR, yet TCRdb's version contains in-frame clones alone and is incomplete. This repertoire shows under 450,000 clones, over 75% found once; its top ten account for 3%. This TCR came from a woman aged 25 to 45 who had recovered from COVID-19. The chain couples TRBV10-3 to TRBJ2-2, with D possibly TRBD1 on 5 matching bases. The sequencing input was PBMCs or T cells enriched from blood (not recorded which). CDR3 residues: CAISESRGAGELFF. The CDR3, as DNA: TGTGCCATCAGTGAGTCAAGGGGCGCCGGGGAGCTGTTTTTT.